The T cell receptor (beta chain) described here comes from a study of breast tumors, draining lymph nodes, adjacent tissues. This clonotype was counted at least ten times. The lymph nodes were axillary draining lymph nodes from breast cancer patients. The CDR3 extends over 14 amino acids. J gave up 3 bases and V 4 bases, and 2 bases lay outside the gene matches. Germline V gives CDR1 SGHDT, CDR2 YYEEEE. MiXCR, run by TCRdb on the multiplex PCR reads, gives a single entry per CDR3 protein. The sample contains approximately 280,000 distinct CDR3 sequences, 30% to 35% of which appear only once. Sequenced sample: axillary lymph node tissue. The receptor comes from a female donor with breast cancer. Some clones in this sample may be carry-over from other donors' samples. The rearrangement links TRBV5-6 to TRBJ2-3, with 10 positions matching TRBD1. CDR3 nucleotide sequence: TGTGCCAGCAGCAAGGGACAGGGGACAGATACGCAGTATTTT. Translating gives CASSKGQGTDTQYF.